This T cell receptor beta chain originates from a study of CD8+ T cells in alopecia areata. Punch biopsies of lesional scalp, plus peripheral blood, were taken from alopecia areata patients. Cell sorting on a FACSAria was used to separate CD4+ and CD8+ T cells from the PBMCs. This clone was seen more than once but under ten times. What it binds is unknown. Study-level points and caveats: Tissue-resident alphabeta T cells belonging to normal skin likewise get sequenced within scalp specimens.

CDR1 GTSNPN and CDR2 SVGIG come from the germline V gene (reference sequence). Trimming shortened V by 1 base and J by 1 base, and 14 bases separated the two germline ends. The CDR3 spans 16 residues. RNA extraction and reverse transcription yielded cDNA as sequencing template. The method was immunoSEQ multiplex PCR; TCRdb's version includes in-frame clones alone and lacks a portion of them. The top ten hold roughly 0.92% of the sample, which has 110,000 to 150,000 clones, 51% seen once. This TCR was sampled from a human donor with alopecia areata. The material was CD4+ T cells sorted from blood, obtained at week 0. The gene calls are TRBV30 and TRBJ1-5; D ambiguous. The CDR3 loop is CAWSGGGLTSNQPQHF. In DNA form, the CDR3 reads TGTGCCTGGAGTGGGGGAGGGTTAACAAGCAATCAGCCCCAGCATTTT.